This TCR beta chain appears in the sequencing data of a study of TIL therapy for anti-PD-1-resistant metastatic lung cancer. General study findings and limits: The cohort had more treatment-naive, never-smoker and oncogene-addicted patients than typical.

The immunoSEQ assay was v3. Assay used: immunoSEQ multiplex PCR; TCRdb lists only in-frame clones, some missing. The profile shows some 7,000 clones, 50% to 70% of them singletons. CDR3 length: 12 residues. V dropped 3 bases and J dropped 6 bases, with 9 bases sitting between them. CDR1 is SGHRS and CDR2 is YFSETQ in the germline V gene. This clone appeared a single time. No antigen is known for it. Noted time point: pre-treatment sample, taken before nivolumab and TIL therapy. The tumor samples were excised metastases, mostly pleural nodules or supraclavicular lymph nodes. The TCR comes from a person aged 25 to 85 with non-small cell lung cancer. Material: tumor tissue, obtained at baseline. The V gene is TRBV5-1, the J gene TRBJ1-1; D is perhaps TRBD1 (6 bases). The CDR3 DNA is TGCGCCAGCAGCTGGGGACAATCTGAAGCTTTCTTT. This encodes CASSWGQSEAFF.